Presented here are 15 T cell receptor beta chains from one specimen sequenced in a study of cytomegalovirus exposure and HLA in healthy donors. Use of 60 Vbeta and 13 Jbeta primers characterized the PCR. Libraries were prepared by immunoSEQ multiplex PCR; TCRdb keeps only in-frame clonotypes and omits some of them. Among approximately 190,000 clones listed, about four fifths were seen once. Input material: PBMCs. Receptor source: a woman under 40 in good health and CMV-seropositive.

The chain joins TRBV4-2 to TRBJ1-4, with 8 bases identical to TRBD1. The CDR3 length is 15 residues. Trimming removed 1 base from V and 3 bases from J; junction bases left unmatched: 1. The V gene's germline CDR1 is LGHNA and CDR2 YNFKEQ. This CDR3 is CASSQGTGSNEKLFF. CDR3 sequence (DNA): TGTGCCAGCAGCCAAGGGACAGGGTCTAATGAAAAACTGTTTTTT.

The CDR3 DNA sequence: TGTGCCAGCAGCTTGCAGGGGGTTCAGGAGCACTATGGCTACACCTTC. Protein product: CASSLQGVQEHYGYTF. The chain employs TRBV5-4 and TRBJ1-2; 7 nucleotides line up with TRBD1. Germline-derived CDR1 and CDR2 are SGHNT and YYREEE (reference sequence). There are 16 residues in the CDR3. With 1 base clipped from V and 3 bases from J, the junction kept 9 bases outside the gene matches.

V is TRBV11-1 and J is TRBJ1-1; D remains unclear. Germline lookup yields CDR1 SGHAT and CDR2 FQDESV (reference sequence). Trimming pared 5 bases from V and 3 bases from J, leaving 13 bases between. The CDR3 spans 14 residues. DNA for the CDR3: TGTGCCAGCAGCCCTGGGAGGAAGTACACTGAAGCTTTCTTT. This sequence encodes CASSPGRKYTEAFF. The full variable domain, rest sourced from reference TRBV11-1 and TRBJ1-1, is EAEVAQSPRYKITEKSQAVAFWCDPISGHATLYWYRQILGQGPELLVQFQDESVVDDSQLPKDRFSAERLKGVDSTLKIQPAELGDSAMYLCASSPGRKYTEAFFGQGTRLTVV.

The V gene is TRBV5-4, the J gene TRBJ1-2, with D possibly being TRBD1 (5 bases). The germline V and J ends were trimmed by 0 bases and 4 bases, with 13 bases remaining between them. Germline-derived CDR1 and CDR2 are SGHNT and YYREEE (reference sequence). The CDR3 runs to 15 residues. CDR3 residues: CASSLEEYGAYGYTF. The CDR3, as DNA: TGTGCCAGCAGCTTGGAGGAGTATGGGGCCTATGGCTACACCTTC.

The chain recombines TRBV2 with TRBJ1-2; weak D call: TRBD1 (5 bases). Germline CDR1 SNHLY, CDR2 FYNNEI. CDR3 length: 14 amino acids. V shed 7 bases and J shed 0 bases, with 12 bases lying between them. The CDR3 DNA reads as TGTGCCAGCACCCGGGGGGGGACTAACTATGGCTACACCTTC. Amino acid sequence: CASTRGGTNYGYTF.

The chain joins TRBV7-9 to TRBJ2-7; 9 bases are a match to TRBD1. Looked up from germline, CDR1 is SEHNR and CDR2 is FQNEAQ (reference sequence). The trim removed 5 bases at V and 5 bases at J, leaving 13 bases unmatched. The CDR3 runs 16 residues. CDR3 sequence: CASSMPPGQGSHEQYF. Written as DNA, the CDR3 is TGTGCCAGCAGCATGCCACCGGGACAGGGATCCCACGAGCAGTACTTC.

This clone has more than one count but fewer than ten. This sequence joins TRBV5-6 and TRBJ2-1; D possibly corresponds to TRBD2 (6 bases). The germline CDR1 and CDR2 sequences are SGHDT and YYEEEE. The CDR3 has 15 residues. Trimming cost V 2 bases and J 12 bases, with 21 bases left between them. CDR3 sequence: CASSFGTPSGFGQFF. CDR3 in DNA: TGTGCCAGCAGCTTTGGGACTCCTTCGGGGTTTGGGCAGTTCTTC.

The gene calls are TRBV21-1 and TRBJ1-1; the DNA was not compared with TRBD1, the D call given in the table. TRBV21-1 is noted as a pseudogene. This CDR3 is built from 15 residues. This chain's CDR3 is CASSPWPILGAEAFF. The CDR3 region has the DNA TGTGCCAGCAGCCCCTGGCCTATCCTGGGCGCTGAAGCTTTCTTT.

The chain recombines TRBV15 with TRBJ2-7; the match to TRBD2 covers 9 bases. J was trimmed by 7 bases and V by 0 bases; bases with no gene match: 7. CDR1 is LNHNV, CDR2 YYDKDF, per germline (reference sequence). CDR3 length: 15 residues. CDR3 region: CATSREGGRADEQYF. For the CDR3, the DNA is TGTGCCACCAGCAGAGAGGGCGGGAGGGCCGATGAGCAGTACTTC.

The CDR3 loop is CASSQGGAGTGFEKLFF. Here the CDR3 DNA reads TGCGCCAGCAGCCAAGGCGGCGCTGGGACAGGGTTCGAAAAACTGTTTTTT. J is TRBJ1-4 and V is TRBV4-1; 9 positions agree with TRBD1. The CDR3 covers 17 residues. From germline, CDR1 is MGHRA and CDR2 YSYEKL. V shed 1 base and J 8 bases; nucleotides not matched to a gene: 11.

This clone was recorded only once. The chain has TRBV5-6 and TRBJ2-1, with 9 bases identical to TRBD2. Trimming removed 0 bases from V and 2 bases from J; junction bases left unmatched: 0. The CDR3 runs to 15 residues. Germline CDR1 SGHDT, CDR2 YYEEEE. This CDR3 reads CASSLGLAAYNEQFF. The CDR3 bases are TGTGCCAGCAGCTTGGGACTAGCGGCCTACAATGAGCAGTTCTTC.

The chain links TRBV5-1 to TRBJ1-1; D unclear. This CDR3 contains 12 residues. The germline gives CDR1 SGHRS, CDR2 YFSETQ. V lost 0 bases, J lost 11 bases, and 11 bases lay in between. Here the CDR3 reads CASSLEEGRAFF. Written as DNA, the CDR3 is TGCGCCAGCAGCTTGGAGGAGGGTCGGGCTTTCTTT. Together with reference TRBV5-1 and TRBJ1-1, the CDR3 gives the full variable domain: KAGVTQTPRYLIKTRGQQVTLSCSPISGHRSVSWYQQTPGQGLQFLFEYFSETQRNKGNFPGRFSGRQFSNSRSEMNVSTLELGDSALYLCASSLEEGRAFFGQGTRLTVV.

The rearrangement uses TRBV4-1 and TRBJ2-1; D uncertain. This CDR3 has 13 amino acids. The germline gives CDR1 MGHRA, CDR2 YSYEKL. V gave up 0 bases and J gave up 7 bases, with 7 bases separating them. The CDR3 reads CASSQEGWNEQFF. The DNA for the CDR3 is TGCGCCAGCAGCCAAGAGGGCTGGAATGAGCAGTTCTTC.

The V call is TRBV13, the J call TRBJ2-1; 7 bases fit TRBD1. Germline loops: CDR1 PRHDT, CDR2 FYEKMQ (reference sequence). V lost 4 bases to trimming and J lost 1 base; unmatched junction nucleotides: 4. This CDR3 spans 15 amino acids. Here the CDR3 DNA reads TGTGCCAGCAGCTCTGGGACAGTATCCTACAATGAGCAGTTCTTC. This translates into CASSSGTVSYNEQFF.

CDR3 coding DNA: TGTGCCAGCAGCGTACAGGGGGGGATGAACACTGAAGCTTTCTTT. As protein: CASSVQGGMNTEAFF. This chain connects TRBV7-9 to TRBJ1-1; 8 nucleotides line up with TRBD1. Germline V gives CDR1 SEHNR, CDR2 FQNEAQ (reference sequence). This CDR3 is 15 amino acids long. Trimming cost V 5 bases and J 0 bases; bases outside gene matches: 5.